Listed here are 27 T cell receptor beta chains from one sample, sequenced in a study of metastatic and nonmetastatic thyroid tumors. No treatment of any kind had been given to any patient before thyroid surgery. TCRdb re-processed the PCR reads through MiXCR. This sample has tens of thousands of clones, with approximately 24% found just once. The material sequenced was tumor tissue. Every receptor here comes from a female donor with papillary thyroid cancer or a benign thyroid nodule (not recorded which). Some clones in this sample may be carry-over from other donors' samples.

This clone was observed a few times. This chain joins TRBV7-2 and TRBJ2-7, with a possible D match to TRBD2 (6 bases). The V end was cut by 5 bases, the J end by 7 bases, with 12 bases between. CDR3 length equals 12 residues. Per the germline V gene, CDR1 is SGHTA and CDR2 is FQGNSA. The CDR3 region is CASSNLAWEQYF. The CDR3 DNA reads as TGTGCCAGCAGCAACCTAGCGTGGGAGCAGTACTTC.

Ten or more counts support this clone. V is TRBV11-2 and J is TRBJ2-3, with 13 nucleotides matching TRBD2. The V and J ends lost 5 bases and 7 bases, in that order; junction bases with no gene match: 6. Germline lookup yields CDR1 SGHAT and CDR2 FQNNGV. This CDR3 spans 15 amino acids. Here the CDR3 DNA reads TGTGCCAGCAGCCACGGACTAGCGGGAGATTATACGCAGTATTTT. It encodes CASSHGLAGDYTQYF. Variable domain in full (rest from reference TRBV11-2 and TRBJ2-3): EAGVAQSPRYKIIEKRQSVAFWCNPISGHATLYWYQQILGQGPKLLIQFQNNGVVDDSQLPKDRFSAERLKGVDSTLKIQPAKLEDSAVYLCASSHGLAGDYTQYFGPGTRLTVL.

This clone is termed medium-sized. This chain joins TRBV12-3 or TRBV12-4 and TRBJ2-1, with 9 positions matching TRBD2. The junction had 15 bases not matched to a gene; V was cut back by 3 bases and J by 12 bases. The CDR3 is made up of 16 amino acids. The CDR3 sequence: CASSFVAGDLLVGQFF. Written as DNA, the CDR3 is TGTGCCAGCAGTTTTGTAGCGGGAGACCTACTAGTTGGGCAGTTCTTC.

In this sample, this clone turned up many times. The same CDR3 is also encoded by other DNA sequences in this sample. V is TRBV11-2 and J is TRBJ2-7; 7 bases match TRBD1. J lost 2 bases, V lost 5 bases, and 9 bases had no gene match. CDR1 is SGHAT, CDR2 FQNNGV, per germline. The CDR3 consists of 15 residues. The CDR3 bases are TGTGCCAGCAGCCAACCTGGGACAGCCGCCTACGAGCAGTACTTC. As protein: CASSQPGTAAYEQYF.

Points on this clone: At one end, the junction sequence differs from germline, possibly due to a read error. This sequence joins TRBV20-1 and TRBJ2-3; D is perhaps TRBD1 (5 bases). The CDR3 loop spans 14 amino acids. Germline CDR1 is DFQATT and CDR2 is SNEGSKA (reference sequence). The CDR3 sequence is CGATRSDITDTQYF. In nucleotides, the CDR3 is TGCGGTGCGACCCGCTCGGACATTACAGATACGCAGTATTTT.

In its sample, this clone was seen a few times. The gene calls are TRBV6-6 and TRBJ2-2, with TRBD2 as a possible D gene (5 bases). Germline CDR1 and CDR2: MNHNY and SVGAGI (reference sequence). The CDR3 has 16 residues. V lost 1 base, J lost 6 bases, and 15 bases lay in between. The CDR3: CASSYFAPDFPGELFF. The CDR3 coding sequence is TGTGCCAGCAGTTACTTCGCCCCGGACTTTCCCGGGGAGCTGTTTTTT.

J is TRBJ2-5 and V is TRBV19; D is possibly TRBD1 (5 bases). Germline CDR1 LNHDA, CDR2 SQIVND (reference sequence). Trimming took 2 bases from V and 7 from J, leaving 26 bases between them. This CDR3 is built from 18 residues. This chain's CDR3 is CASSIRPGQGRKKGTQYF. CDR3 DNA: TGTGCCAGTAGTATACGTCCTGGGCAGGGCCGCAAAAAGGGGACCCAGTACTTC.

By frequency in the sample, this clone is medium-sized. This may stem from a read error, because a much larger clone lies one nucleotide away. V usage is TRBV11-2 and J usage is TRBJ2-1, with D unresolved. Germline V gene data show CDR1 as SGHAT and CDR2 as FQNNGV. V was clipped by 4 bases and J by 0 bases, with 10 bases between them. The CDR3 covers 15 residues. The CDR3 here is CASSSLRCSYNEQFF. As DNA, the CDR3 is TGTGCCAGCAGCTCCCTACGGTGCTCCTACAATGAGCAGTTCTTC.

The chain carries TRBV5-1 and TRBJ1-5; no firm D call. The CDR3 totals 15 residues. Germline V gives CDR1 SGHRS, CDR2 YFSETQ. Trimming cost V 1 base and J 7 bases, with 15 bases left between them. CDR3 loop: CASSLRWDPVQPQHF. CDR3 in DNA: TGCGCCAGCAGCTTGCGGTGGGATCCAGTCCAGCCCCAGCATTTT.

V gene TRBV6-1 combines with J gene TRBJ2-7; 10 bases are shared with TRBD2. The CDR3 spans 13 residues. Trimming cost V 5 bases and J 7 bases; bases outside gene matches: 5. From germline, CDR1 is MNHNS and CDR2 SASEGT. The CDR3 DNA reads as TGTGCCAGCAGTCCTCTAGCGGGAGATGAGCAGTACTTC. This translates into CASSPLAGDEQYF.

V is TRBV11-2 and J is TRBJ1-1, with a possible D match to TRBD1 (6 bases). Germline-derived CDR1 and CDR2 are SGHAT and FQNNGV. V was pared by 5 bases and J by 3 bases, with 19 bases between. The CDR3 is 16 amino acids. The DNA for the CDR3 is TGTGCCAGCAGCCCCGTACAGGGTAGGATGTACACTGAAGCTTTCTTT. Translated: CASSPVQGRMYTEAFF.

This clone rates as medium-sized. The chain links TRBV7-2 to TRBJ2-3; either TRBD1 or TRBD2 may supply D (7 bases each). The CDR3 sequence is 17 residues long. V was trimmed by 7 bases and J by 2 bases, leaving 22 bases between them. CDR1 and CDR2 from the germline V gene are SGHTA and FQGNSA. CDR3 bases: TGTGCCAGCACCAGGGGGTTCCGCCTAGCGGACACAGATACGCAGTATTTT. The encoded protein is CASTRGFRLADTDTQYF.

This clone occurred many times. V usage is TRBV6-1 and J usage is TRBJ1-2, with D uncertain. The CDR3 loop spans 13 amino acids. Germline values: CDR1 MNHNS, CDR2 SASEGT. The ends were cut back, 2 bases at V and 5 bases at J, with 9 bases in the middle. The CDR3 protein is CASSESTGYGYTF. The CDR3, as DNA: TGTGCCAGCAGTGAAAGTACGGGGTATGGCTACACCTTC.

This sequence joins TRBV3-1 and TRBJ1-6; unclear D gene. The CDR3 is 14 amino acids. Per the germline V gene, CDR1 is LGHDT and CDR2 is YNNKEL (reference sequence). Trimming left V 3 bases short and J 8 bases short, with 11 bases between. CDR3 DNA sequence: TGTGCCAGCAGCCAGAGGGAGGGTGATTCACCCCTCCACTTT. It translates to CASSQREGDSPLHF.

This clone was found a few times. The chain recombines TRBV6-2 or TRBV6-3 with TRBJ2-1; 10 bases fit TRBD2. The trim removed 6 bases at V and 3 bases at J, leaving 5 bases unmatched. The CDR3 consists of 15 residues. Germline V CDR1 and CDR2: MNHEY, SVGEGT. CDR3 DNA sequence: TGTGCCAGCAGCAAATCTAGCGGGAGCTACAATGAGCAGTTCTTC. As protein: CASSKSSGSYNEQFF.

In its sample, this clone was seen a few times. V gene TRBV28 combines with J gene TRBJ1-4; TRBD1 aligns across 10 bases. There are 16 residues in the CDR3. CDR1 is MDHEN, CDR2 SYDVKM, per germline. J was trimmed by 11 bases and V by 5 bases; bases with no gene match: 14. As DNA, the CDR3 is TGTGCCAGCAGTCCCGGGACAGGGGTCTTCAATGGGAAACTGTTTTTT. Encoded protein: CASSPGTGVFNGKLFF.

This chain connects TRBV10-3 to TRBJ2-1; the match to TRBD1 covers 9 bases. Trimming took 10 bases from V and 4 from J; bases not matched to a gene: 11. The CDR3 has 15 residues. The V gene's germline CDR1 is ENHRY and CDR2 SYGVKD. CDR3 sequence: CATSIRDRAYNEQFF. In DNA, the CDR3 is TGTGCCACCTCAATTAGGGACAGGGCATACAATGAGCAGTTCTTC.

The rearrangement joins TRBV12-3 or TRBV12-4 to TRBJ1-1; 7 bases map to TRBD1. The CDR3 has 13 residues. V shed 8 bases, J shed 4 bases, and the junction held 7 bases outside the gene matches. The DNA of the CDR3 is TGTGCCAGCCGAGGACAGGTAGGCACTGAAGCTTTCTTT. Protein: CASRGQVGTEAFF.

A few counts support this clone. The gene calls are TRBV6-6 and TRBJ1-5; no clear D. There are 15 residues in the CDR3. From germline, CDR1 is MNHNY and CDR2 SVGAGI (reference sequence). V was trimmed by 1 base and J by 5 bases, leaving 12 bases between them. The CDR3 region is CASSYYDTQYQPQHF. DNA for the CDR3: TGTGCCAGCAGTTACTACGACACCCAGTATCAGCCCCAGCATTTT.

At least ten counts were recorded for this clone. V gene TRBV2 combines with J gene TRBJ1-1, with TRBD1 matching 7 bases. The germline V gene encodes CDR1 SNHLY and CDR2 FYNNEI. The J segment lost 1 base and the V segment lost 7 bases, leaving 6 bases of the junction unmatched. The CDR3 loop spans 14 amino acids. CDR3 in DNA: TGTGCCAGCAAGGGACAGCCCCCGAACACTGAAGCTTTCTTT. It specifies CASKGQPPNTEAFF.

This clone was seen ten or more times. The chain joins TRBV20-1 to TRBJ1-4, with no clear D. The germline V and J ends were trimmed by 2 bases and 5 bases, with 6 bases remaining between them. Germline lookup yields CDR1 DFQATT and CDR2 SNEGSKA (reference sequence). This CDR3 contains 12 residues. In DNA form, the CDR3 reads TGCAGTGCTAGACACCAAAATGAAAAACTGTTTTTT. Its protein is CSARHQNEKLFF.

This chain uses TRBV7-3 with TRBJ2-1; 14 nucleotides line up with TRBD2. V was pared by 5 bases and J by 4 bases, with 7 bases of the junction left unmatched. The CDR3 extends over 17 amino acids. CDR1 is SGHTA and CDR2 is FQGTGA in the germline V gene. The CDR3 sequence: CASSLGTSGSIYNEQFF. For the CDR3, the DNA is TGTGCCAGCAGCCTGGGGACTAGCGGGAGCATATACAATGAGCAGTTCTTC.

This clone was seen only a few times. The chain uses TRBV6-1 and TRBJ2-2; maybe TRBD1 (6 bases). Per the germline V gene, CDR1 is MNHNS and CDR2 is SASEGT. Trimming shortened V by 4 bases and J by 5 bases, and 17 bases separated the two germline ends. There are 16 residues in the CDR3. The CDR3 region has the DNA TGTGCCAGCAGTGTCCCCGGTACAGGGAAGACCGGGGAGCTGTTTTTT. It yields the protein CASSVPGTGKTGELFF.

Many counts were recorded for this clone. The V and J genes are TRBV4-3 and TRBJ1-2; D unresolved. This CDR3 region has 14 residues. CDR1 is LGHNA and CDR2 is YSLEER in the germline V gene. Trimming shortened V by 2 bases and J by 7 bases, and 14 bases separated the two germline ends. This chain's CDR3 is CASSQLIGDFGYTF. CDR3 sequence (DNA): TGCGCCAGCAGCCAATTAATCGGGGATTTTGGCTACACCTTC.

The chain employs TRBV30 and TRBJ2-2; a possible D gene is TRBD1 (6 bases). V lost 3 bases, J lost 4 bases, and 12 bases lay in between. Germline V lookup: CDR1 GTSNPN, CDR2 SVGIG (reference sequence). The CDR3 runs 14 residues. The CDR3 is CAWRVTGGTGELFF. The CDR3 coding sequence is TGTGCCTGGAGAGTGACAGGCGGCACCGGGGAGCTGTTTTTT.

V usage is TRBV5-1 and J usage is TRBJ2-1, with 9 bases identical to TRBD2. Germline CDR1 reads SGHRS; CDR2 reads YFSETQ. This CDR3 is built from 18 residues. V trimming: 0 bases; J trimming: 7 bases; junction bases outside the gene matches: 14. CDR3: CASSLVMQAGGHGNEQFF. DNA for the CDR3: TGCGCCAGCAGCTTGGTCATGCAGGCGGGAGGGCATGGGAATGAGCAGTTCTTC.

This clone appeared a few times. The chain uses TRBV2 and TRBJ2-1, with a weak D call TRBD2 (6 bases). Germline CDR1 reads SNHLY; CDR2 reads FYNNEI. The CDR3 contains 13 residues. V dropped 8 bases and J dropped 7 bases, with 15 bases sitting between them. The CDR3 sequence: CASCTGERNEQFF. CDR3 nucleotide sequence: TGTGCCAGCTGTACGGGGGAGAGGAATGAGCAGTTCTTC.